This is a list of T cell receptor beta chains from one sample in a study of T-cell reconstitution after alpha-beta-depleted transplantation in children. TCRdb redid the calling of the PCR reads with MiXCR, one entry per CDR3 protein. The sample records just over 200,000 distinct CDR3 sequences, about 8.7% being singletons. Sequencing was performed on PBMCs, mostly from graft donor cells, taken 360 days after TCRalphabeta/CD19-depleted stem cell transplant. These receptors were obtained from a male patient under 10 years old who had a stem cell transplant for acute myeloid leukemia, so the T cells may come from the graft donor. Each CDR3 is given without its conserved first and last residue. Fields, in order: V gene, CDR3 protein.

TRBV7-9,ASSNPDSSQETQY
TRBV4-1,ASSQGRYNSNWGAF
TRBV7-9,ASSLSGGHGQY
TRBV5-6,ASSFKLVLTSTDTQY
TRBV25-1,ASSEYGRSAGGELF
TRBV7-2,ASSLVWIQETQY
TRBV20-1,SARVWTEAKNIQY
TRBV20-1,SASYGGGETQY
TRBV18,ASSPGTRYNEQF
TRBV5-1,ASSYTTDTEAF
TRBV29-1,SVEDGYGYT
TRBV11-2,ASSHPTGGSYNEQF
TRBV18,ASSPQGQAAYEQY
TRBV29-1,SVEVMDRYYNEQF
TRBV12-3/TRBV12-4,ASSFWTADTEAF
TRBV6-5,ASSYRAGSYQETQY
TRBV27,ASRTLANYGYT
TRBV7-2,ASSGGTPYEQY
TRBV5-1,ASSVSSGSAGNEQF
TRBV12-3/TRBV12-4,ASTGQGNTGELF
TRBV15,ATSRGQDFYEQY
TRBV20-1,SAKQGPTREQY
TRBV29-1,SATLALGYEQY
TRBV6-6,ASRAQGGTEAF
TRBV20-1,SARDLRTDHEWAQY
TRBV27,ASSPRLLAGDGTYTGELF
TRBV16,ASSQSWGSYEQY
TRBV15,ATSRDPGGGYRTTAADTQY
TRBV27,ASSPLPSGSGNEQF
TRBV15,ATSRDTGFSSYGYT
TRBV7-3,ASSPGANYGYT
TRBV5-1,ASSLAGDQDYGYT
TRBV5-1,ASSSRDSYEQY
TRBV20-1,SARRSRKEAQY
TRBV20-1,SASLGLAINEQF
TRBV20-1,SAKISGGSSYNEQF
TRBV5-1,ASSLQGAQHGYT
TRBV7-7,ASSFSRDRGNTEAF
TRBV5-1,ASSRQTLDGYT
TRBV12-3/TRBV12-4,ASSFYPSWDGELF
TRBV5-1,ASSLVPDSYNEQF
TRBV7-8,ASSTLGLAGKETQY